This entry concerns a single T cell receptor (beta chain). Libraries were prepared by immunoSEQ multiplex PCR; TCRdb keeps only in-frame clonotypes and omits some of them. Of about 100,000 clones listed, about 78% are singletons. The sample is drawn from a study of blood T cell repertoires in COVID-19. Study as a whole: COVID-19 samples, acute and convalescent, were from the United States, Italy and Spain. In each case, the material was cDNA or gDNA derived from T cells, B-cell-depleted T cells, or PBMCs.

Trimming removed 1 base at V and 4 bases at J, with 16 bases between. Germline CDR1 reads MNHNS; CDR2 reads SASEGT. This CDR3 is built from 16 residues. Sample: peripheral blood. The chain has TRBV6-1 and TRBJ1-2; possibly TRBD1 for D (5 bases). The sequence was collected from a man aged 45-65 years who had recovered from COVID-19. The chain's CDR3 is CASSEVYRGSIYGYTF. Here the CDR3 DNA reads TGTGCCAGCAGTGAAGTCTACCGGGGGTCGATCTATGGCTACACCTTC.